The entry below gives a single T cell receptor beta chain sequence along with its context. What it binds is unknown. The data are from a study of PD-L1 blockade in urothelial cancer. In the study overall: At 6 weeks and at 3 weeks (second dose) after treatment start, blood was analyzed.

Clones were read by immunoSEQ multiplex PCR, and TCRdb kept only the in-frame ones, dropping some. The repertoire holds about 49,000 clones, with around 90% as singletons. In germline, CDR1 is LGHNA, CDR2 YSLEER. V was clipped by 0 bases and J by 8 bases; unmatched bases: 9. The CDR3 extends over 15 amino acids. Overall study results and limits: Durable-benefit patients had greater expansion of tumor-associated blood clones at 3 weeks.

This chain joins TRBV4-3 and TRBJ1-2, with 7 bases fitting TRBD1. The source was PBMCs, collected around atezolizumab (anti-PD-L1) treatment. This receptor was taken from a man between 60 and 70 years old with urothelial cancer. The CDR3 sequence: CASSQDPRDSEGYTF. The CDR3 DNA is TGCGCCAGCAGCCAAGATCCACGGGACAGTGAGGGCTACACCTTC.